Listed here is a single T cell receptor (beta chain). The source of the sample is a study of blood T cell repertoires in COVID-19. This CDR3 is built from 13 residues. J gave up 5 bases and V 2 bases, and 2 bases lay outside the gene matches. Germline CDR1 KGHSH, CDR2 LQKENI. Original analysis: Reference gene primer amplification gave nucleated cell count estimates. Data came from immunoSEQ multiplex PCR; TCRdb stores just in-frame clones and leaves some out. V and J calls and clone size are as listed in that table; D and trimming were resolved from the DNA. The sample lists tens of thousands of clones, 84% occurring once.

The clonotype was recovered from a man aged 50-60 years with acute or convalescent COVID-19. The sequenced material came from peripheral blood. The rearrangement uses TRBV18 and TRBJ1-2, with 7 bases matching TRBD1. The CDR3 DNA sequence: TGTGCCAGCTCACCAAAGGGACAGTATGGCTACACCTTC. It codes for CASSPKGQYGYTF.